Presented here are 23 T cell receptor beta chains from one specimen sequenced in a study of cytomegalovirus exposure and HLA in healthy donors. The PCR made use of 60 Vbeta and 13 Jbeta primers. Assay: immunoSEQ multiplex PCR; the TCRdb copy retains only in-frame clones and omits some. The table lists approximately 170,000 clones, approximately 78% of them singletons. The source material was PBMCs. These receptors all come from a male donor in good health and CMV-seronegative.

The chain employs TRBV6-5 and TRBJ2-4; the match to TRBD1 covers 7 bases. The CDR3 consists of 14 residues. The V segment lost 6 bases and the J segment 4 bases; nucleotides outside the gene matches: 6. The germline CDR1 and CDR2 sequences are MNHEY and SVGAGI. CDR3 sequence: CASREDREKNIQYF. The DNA of the CDR3 is TGTGCCAGCAGGGAAGACAGGGAGAAAAACATTCAGTACTTC.

CDR3 in DNA: TGTGCCAGCAGTCTGGACAGGGAACAGCCCCAGCATTTT. As protein: CASSLDREQPQHF. The V call is TRBV6-5, the J call TRBJ1-5; 8 bases are a match to TRBD1. V lost 5 bases, J lost 7 bases, and 4 bases stayed unmatched. CDR1 and CDR2 from the germline V gene are MNHEY and SVGAGI. The CDR3 extends over 13 amino acids.

This chain connects TRBV7-2 to TRBJ2-7; 7 bases fit TRBD1. CDR1 and CDR2 (germline): SGHTA, FQGNSA. The CDR3 runs to 16 residues. The junction had 6 bases not matched to a gene; V was cut back by 1 base and J by 0 bases. The CDR3 region has the DNA TGTGCCAGCAGCTTAGGGGGGACAGCTCTCTCCTACGAGCAGTACTTC. Translated: CASSLGGTALSYEQYF.

The chain links TRBV28 to TRBJ2-5; D may be TRBD1 (6 bases). Trimming cost V 9 bases and J 4 bases, with 12 bases left between them. Per germline, CDR1 MDHEN and CDR2 SYDVKM. CDR3 length: 12 amino acids. This chain's CDR3 is CASQGIGETQYF. The CDR3 nucleotides are TGTGCCAGTCAGGGGATTGGAGAGACCCAGTACTTC. The full variable domain, completed using reference TRBV28 and TRBJ2-5, is DVKVTQSSRYLVKRTGEKVFLECVQDMDHENMFWYRQDPGLGLRLIYFSYDVKMKEKGDIPEGYSVSREKKERFSLILESASTNQTSMYLCASQGIGETQYFGPGTRLLVL.

The chain couples TRBV6-5 to TRBJ1-6; 8 bases match TRBD1. The V segment lost 6 bases and the J segment 3 bases; nucleotides outside the gene matches: 4. Germline lookup yields CDR1 MNHEY and CDR2 SVGAGI. The CDR3 has 15 residues. The DNA of the CDR3 is TGTGCCAGCAGAAAAGACAGGGGCTATAATTCACCCCTCCACTTT. Translating it yields CASRKDRGYNSPLHF.

This clone was observed a few times. V usage is TRBV6-4 and J usage is TRBJ1-1; possible D gene TRBD1, 5 bases. V lost 0 bases to trimming and J lost 0 bases, with 8 bases between them. The CDR3 length is 15 residues. CDR1 is MRHNA and CDR2 is SNTAGT in the germline V gene. CDR3 residues: CASSDSAGMNTEAFF. DNA for the CDR3: TGTGCCAGCAGTGACTCGGCAGGGATGAACACTGAAGCTTTCTTT.

This CDR3 is CASSQDRALSPLHF. The CDR3 nucleotides are TGTGCCAGCAGCCAAGACAGGGCCCTCTCACCCCTCCACTTT. The V call is TRBV7-2, the J call TRBJ1-6; TRBD1 agrees at 7 bases. This CDR3 comprises 14 residues. Germline CDR1 and CDR2: SGHTA and FQGNSA. The V and J ends lost 5 bases and 10 bases, in that order; junction bases with no gene match: 8.

The chain's CDR3 is CASSVEQGYGYTF. As DNA, the CDR3 is TGTGCCAGCAGCGTAGAACAGGGGTATGGCTACACCTTC. The chain uses TRBV9 and TRBJ1-2; TRBD1 matches at 7 bases. Germline V gene lookup returns CDR1 SGDLS and CDR2 YYNGEE. Trimming at V came to 0 bases and at J to 5 bases, leaving 1 base not matched to a gene. There are 13 residues in the CDR3.

This chain links TRBV5-6 with TRBJ2-7; possibly TRBD2 for D (6 bases). Trimming cost V 4 bases and J 0 bases, with 14 bases left between them. The CDR3 consists of 15 residues. Germline CDR1 SGHDT, CDR2 YYEEEE. The CDR3 region is CASSETGVPSYEQYF. The CDR3 DNA follows: TGTGCCAGCAGCGAAACGGGGGTTCCCTCCTACGAGCAGTACTTC.

In this sample, this clone turned up a few times. The V and J genes are TRBV5-1 and TRBJ2-4, with a possible D match to TRBD2 (6 bases). Between the trimmed V and J ends, which lost 0 bases and 15 bases, there was a span of 22 bases. Germline V gene data show CDR1 as SGHRS and CDR2 as YFSETQ. The CDR3 is 15 amino acids. CDR3 region: CASSLVGTRNIQWYF. CDR3 bases: TGCGCCAGCAGCTTGGTCGGGACTCGAAACATTCAGTGGTACTTC. Full variable domain (rest looked up from reference TRBV5-1 and TRBJ2-4): KAGVTQTPRYLIKTRGQQVTLSCSPISGHRSVSWYQQTPGQGLQFLFEYFSETQRNKGNFPGRFSGRQFSNSRSEMNVSTLELGDSALYLCASSLVGTRNIQWYFGAGTRLSVL.

Concerning this clone itself: The junction shows a germline mismatch at one end, possibly a read error. V and J are TRBV4-2 and TRBJ1-2, with a weak D call TRBD1 (5 bases). Germline CDR1 LGHNA, CDR2 YNFKEQ. The CDR3 sequence is 16 residues long. The CDR3 loop reads CASSPETGGLYYGYPF. The CDR3 region has the DNA TGTGCCAGCAGCCCAGAAACGGGGGGTCTATACTATGGCTACCCCTTC.

This chain connects TRBV18 to TRBJ1-1; D ambiguous. Germline CDR1 is KGHSH and CDR2 is LQKENI. This CDR3 has 15 residues. Trimming removed 6 bases at V and 6 bases at J, with 20 bases between. CDR3 DNA sequence: TGTGCCAGCTCGAAACCCTCCGCAGTGGCCCCTGAAGCTTTCTTT. Amino acid sequence: CASSKPSAVAPEAFF.

CDR3 sequence (DNA): TGCGCCAGCAGCCTTGGGACTGGGGGCTACACCTTC. As protein: CASSLGTGGYTF. This rearrangement joins TRBV4-3 to TRBJ1-2, with D possibly being TRBD1 (5 bases). Germline CDR1 and CDR2: LGHNA and YSLEER. V lost 4 bases and J 8 bases, leaving 11 bases between the germline ends. The CDR3 sequence is 12 residues long.

The chain employs TRBV28 and TRBJ2-1; possible D gene TRBD2, 5 bases. Germline V lookup: CDR1 MDHEN, CDR2 SYDVKM. V lost 6 bases and J lost 5, with 5 bases in between. The CDR3 runs 11 residues. The CDR3 region has the DNA TGTGCCAGCAGGGAGGACAATGAGCAGTTCTTC. Encoded protein: CASREDNEQFF.

The chain has TRBV28 and TRBJ2-7; possible D gene TRBD2, 6 bases. The CDR3 length is 12 residues. Germline lookup yields CDR1 MDHEN and CDR2 SYDVKM. The V end was cut by 9 bases, the J end by 4 bases, with 13 bases between. The CDR3 nucleotides read TGTGCCAGTAGAATGGGGGGTTACGAGCAGTACTTC. This encodes CASRMGGYEQYF.

The V call is TRBV2, the J call TRBJ2-2; 8 positions match TRBD1. V trimming: 7 bases; J trimming: 0 bases; junction bases outside the gene matches: 1. Germline lookup yields CDR1 SNHLY and CDR2 FYNNEI. The CDR3 totals 14 residues. The CDR3 DNA sequence: TGTGCCAGCACAGGGGGCACGAACACCGGGGAGCTGTTTTTT. It encodes CASTGGTNTGELFF.

The chain has TRBV4-2 and TRBJ2-3; tentatively, D is TRBD2 (6 bases). In germline, CDR1 is LGHNA, CDR2 YNFKEQ. V was trimmed by 1 base and J by 2 bases, leaving 10 bases between them. The CDR3 contains 15 residues. CDR3 DNA sequence: TGTGCCAGCAGCCAAGGCGGGACGGCCACAGATACGCAGTATTTT. Amino acid sequence: CASSQGGTATDTQYF.

The V and J genes are TRBV18 and TRBJ2-3; TRBD2 agrees at 13 bases. The CDR3 extends over 14 amino acids. CDR1 KGHSH and CDR2 LQKENI come from the germline V gene. With V trimmed by 6 bases and J by 10 bases, 7 bases remained unmatched. The CDR3 DNA reads TGTGCCAGCTCGACAACTAGCGGGGGGGCCGCGCAGTATTTT. Protein product: CASSTTSGGAAQYF.

The genes are TRBV14 and TRBJ2-7; 7 nucleotides line up with TRBD2. Trimming took 6 bases from V and 2 from J; bases not matched to a gene: 4. The CDR3 is 13 residues long. Germline CDR1 is SGHDN and CDR2 is FVKESK. The CDR3 loop is CASRNSGTYEQYF. The CDR3 DNA sequence: TGTGCCAGCAGGAACAGCGGGACCTACGAGCAGTACTTC.

The rearrangement joins TRBV30 to TRBJ2-1, with 7 bases identical to TRBD2. Germline V CDR1 and CDR2: GTSNPN, SVGIG (reference sequence). This CDR3 is built from 13 residues. Trimming took 5 bases from V and 7 from J; bases not matched to a gene: 8. The CDR3 loop is CAWGRVGWNEQFF. The CDR3 DNA sequence: TGTGCCTGGGGGAGGGTTGGTTGGAATGAGCAGTTCTTC.

The chain links TRBV19 to TRBJ2-5; 8 bases fit TRBD1. CDR1 is LNHDA, CDR2 SQIVND, per germline (reference sequence). Germline trimming cut 3 bases from V and 6 bases from J; bases unmatched to any gene: 9. The CDR3 covers 15 residues. CDR3 bases: TGTGCCAGTAGTATCTCCGCAGGGGGCCTACAGACCCAGTACTTC. It translates to CASSISAGGLQTQYF. Combining the CDR3 with reference TRBV19 and TRBJ2-5 gives the whole variable domain DGGITQSPKYLFRKEGQNVTLSCEQNLNHDAMYWYRQDPGQGLRLIYYSQIVNDFQKGDIAEGYSVSREKKESFPLTVTSAQKNPTAFYLCASSISAGGLQTQYFGPGTRLLVL.

This clone has more than one count but fewer than ten. V and J are TRBV10-3 and TRBJ2-7, with 11 nucleotides matching TRBD2. This CDR3 is 15 amino acids long. The germline CDR1 and CDR2 sequences are ENHRY and SYGVKD. The trim removed 0 bases at V and 6 bases at J, leaving 4 bases unmatched. CDR3 amino acids: CAISESLAGGFEQYF. Here the CDR3 DNA reads TGTGCCATCAGTGAGTCGCTAGCGGGAGGTTTCGAGCAGTACTTC.

This clone has more than one count but fewer than ten. The chain links TRBV19 to TRBJ1-1; the match to TRBD1 covers 8 bases. This CDR3 contains 13 residues. V was pared by 7 bases and J by 1 base, with 2 bases of the junction left unmatched. Germline V gene lookup returns CDR1 LNHDA and CDR2 SQIVND (reference sequence). Here the CDR3 reads CASKTGANTEAFF. CDR3 DNA sequence: TGTGCCAGTAAGACAGGGGCGAACACTGAAGCTTTCTTT.